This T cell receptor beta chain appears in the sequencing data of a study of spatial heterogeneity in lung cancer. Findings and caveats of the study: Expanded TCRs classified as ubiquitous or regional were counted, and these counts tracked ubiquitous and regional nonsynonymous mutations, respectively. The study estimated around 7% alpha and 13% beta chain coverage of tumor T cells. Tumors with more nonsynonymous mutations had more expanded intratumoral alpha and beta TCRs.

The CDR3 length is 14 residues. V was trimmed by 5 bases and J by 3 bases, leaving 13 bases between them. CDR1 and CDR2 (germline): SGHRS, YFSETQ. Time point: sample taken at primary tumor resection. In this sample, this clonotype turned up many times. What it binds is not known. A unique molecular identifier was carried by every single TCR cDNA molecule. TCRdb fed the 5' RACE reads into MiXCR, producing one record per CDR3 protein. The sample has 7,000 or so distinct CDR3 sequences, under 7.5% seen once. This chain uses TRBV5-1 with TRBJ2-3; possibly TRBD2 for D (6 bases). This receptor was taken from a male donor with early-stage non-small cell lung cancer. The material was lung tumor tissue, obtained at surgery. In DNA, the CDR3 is TGCGCCAGCAGTCCGGGGGAGCCAACAGATACGCAGTATTTT. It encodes CASSPGEPTDTQYF.